Sequencing of this T cell receptor (beta chain) was carried out in a study of cytomegalovirus exposure and HLA in healthy donors. Study conclusions and caveats: When the data were analyzed later, several of the most significant clusters appeared to be linked to common viral pathogens. Analysis was carried out at a later point, and it linked a missense DCLRE1C variant to TCR beta V- and J-gene trimming. Presence/absence analysis assumed near-uniform sequencing depth across donors.

The study ran its PCR with 60 Vbeta and 13 Jbeta primers. TCRdb's table, derived via immunoSEQ multiplex PCR, lists solely in-frame clones and lacks some. This table holds about 130,000 clones, about four fifths found once. To note about this clone: The antigen remains undetermined.

Donors had nominal health at sampling but likely had unrecorded immune exposures. The specimen sequenced was PBMCs. This clonotype was obtained from a man aged 30 to 45 in good health and CMV-seronegative.

CDR3 residues: CASSTSGRDHEQYF. The CDR3 nucleotides are TGTGCCAGTTCGACTAGCGGGAGGGACCACGAGCAGTACTTC. The chain uses TRBV19 and TRBJ2-7, with 14 positions matching TRBD2. Germline V gene lookup returns CDR1 LNHDA and CDR2 SQIVND (reference sequence). The CDR3 length is 14 residues. V was pared by 8 bases and J by 5 bases, with 5 bases of the junction left unmatched.